This TCR beta chain comes out of a study of OX40 agonist ivuxolimab in advanced cancers. Measured with immunoSEQ multiplex PCR; TCRdb has only the in-frame clones, and not every one. This table holds about 71,000 clones, 80% to 85% found once. The ends were cut back, 1 base at V and 0 bases at J, with 4 bases in the middle. This CDR3 has 13 residues. Germline assignment: CDR1 SGHNT and CDR2 YYREEE (reference sequence). Sequencing used CD4+ or CD8+ T cells sorted from blood, obtained in a trial of the OX40 agonist ivuxolimab. This receptor was identified in an adult with an advanced solid tumor such as melanoma, head and neck, liver or kidney cancer. The V call is TRBV5-4, the J call TRBJ1-2; no clear D gene. This CDR3 is CASSLTANYGYTF. Written as DNA, the CDR3 is TGTGCCAGCAGCTTGACGGCTAACTATGGCTACACCTTC.